The 17 T cell receptor beta chains given below trace back to one sample, sequenced in a study of human T cells and chemical hapten exposure. Time point specified: patch test 1, 2 weeks after DPC sensitization. Stated treatment: therapeutic diphenylcyclopropenone sensitization with weekly scalp DPC. TCRdb passed the RACE reads through MiXCR, listing each CDR3 protein once. The top ten hold 2% to 2.5% of the sample, which has approximately 90,000 distinct CDR3 sequences, over 9.5% seen once. The sequencing used whole blood, collected in connection with sensitization to the hapten diphenylcyclopropenone (DPC). Source of these receptors: a middle-aged man with alopecia areata. Some clones in this sample may be carry-over from other donors' samples.

The sample holds many counts of this clonotype. This rearrangement joins TRBV15 to TRBJ2-3; 10 nucleotides agree with TRBD2. Germline V gene sequence: CDR1 LNHNV, CDR2 YYDKDF (reference sequence). The CDR3 sequence is 15 residues long. The junction had 2 bases not matched to a gene; V was cut back by 1 base and J by 4 bases. The CDR3 reads CATSRASGSSDTQYF. The CDR3 coding sequence is TGTGCCACCAGCAGAGCTAGCGGGAGCTCAGATACGCAGTATTTT.

The chain has TRBV29-1 and TRBJ1-3; the D gene is possibly TRBD1 (5 bases). The germline V gene has CDR1 SQVTM and CDR2 ANQGSEA. This CDR3 contains 13 residues. The germline V and J ends were trimmed by 6 bases and 4 bases, with 13 bases remaining between them. CDR3 DNA: TGCAGCGTGAAAGGGGAACCCGGAAACACCATATATTTT. Translation gives CSVKGEPGNTIYF. Supplemented by reference TRBV29-1 and TRBJ1-3, the full variable domain reads SAVISQKPSRDICQRGTSLTIQCQVDSQVTMMFWYRQQPGQSLTLIATANQGSEATYESGFVIDKFPISRPNLTFSTLTVSNMSPEDSSIYLCSVKGEPGNTIYFGEGSWLTVV.

This chain joins TRBV10-3 and TRBJ1-5; D remains unclear. Trimming left V 3 bases short and J 1 base short, with 7 bases between. The CDR3 loop spans 14 amino acids. Germline CDR1 is ENHRY and CDR2 is SYGVKD. CDR3: CAISDSRSNQPQHF. As DNA, the CDR3 is TGTGCCATCAGTGATTCAAGGAGCAATCAGCCCCAGCATTTT.

The chain joins TRBV7-9 to TRBJ1-2; a weak D match, TRBD1 (6 bases). The CDR3 length is 13 residues. From germline, CDR1 is SEHNR and CDR2 FQNEAQ (reference sequence). The germline V and J ends were trimmed by 5 bases and 6 bases, with 13 bases remaining between them. CDR3 region: CASSHGGADGYTF. For the CDR3, the DNA is TGTGCCAGCAGCCACGGGGGCGCAGATGGCTACACCTTC.

The CDR3 protein is CASRLGQYPYNEQFF. CDR3 coding DNA: TGTGCCAGCAGACTCGGACAGTACCCCTACAATGAGCAGTTCTTC. The V gene is TRBV6-5, the J gene TRBJ2-1; possibly TRBD1 for D (6 bases). In germline, CDR1 is MNHEY, CDR2 SVGAGI. Trimming took off 6 bases at V and 2 bases at J, with 14 bases between the two ends. This CDR3 comprises 15 residues.

The V and J genes are TRBV29-1 and TRBJ2-3; D is perhaps TRBD2 (6 bases). V lost 2 bases and J 2 bases, leaving 11 bases between the germline ends. Germline CDR1 and CDR2: SQVTM and ANQGSEA. This CDR3 spans 14 amino acids. The CDR3 sequence: CSVETGVNTDTQYF. In DNA form, the CDR3 reads TGCAGCGTTGAAACGGGGGTGAACACAGATACGCAGTATTTT.

There are a few counts of this clonotype. The chain combines TRBV12-3 or TRBV12-4 with TRBJ1-1; no firm D call. Deletions cut 4 bases from V and 1 base from J, with 7 bases between. The CDR3 totals 13 residues. CDR3 sequence reads: CASSSAQNTEAFF. In DNA, the CDR3 is TGTGCCAGCAGTTCCGCCCAGAACACTGAAGCTTTCTTT.

Many counts were recorded for this clonotype. The chain joins TRBV4-3 to TRBJ1-3; D is undetermined. The CDR3 sequence is 15 residues long. V shed 0 bases and J shed 0 bases, with 6 bases lying between them. From germline, CDR1 is LGHNA and CDR2 YSLEER. The CDR3 DNA follows: TGCGCCAGCAGCCAAGACCCGAGCTCTGGAAACACCATATATTTT. It codes for CASSQDPSSGNTIYF.

This clonotype was detected a few times. This sequence joins TRBV5-4 and TRBJ1-1, with TRBD1 matching over 8 bases. V lost 4 bases and J lost 5; bases outside the gene matches: 4. Germline V gene sequence: CDR1 SGHNT, CDR2 YYREEE (reference sequence). There are 13 residues in the CDR3. The CDR3 region is CASSQGARTEAFF. The CDR3 nucleotides are TGTGCCAGCAGCCAGGGGGCTAGGACTGAAGCTTTCTTT. The full variable domain, with the rest looked up from reference TRBV5-4 and TRBJ1-1, is ETGVTQSPTHLIKTRGQQVTLRCSSQSGHNTVSWYQQALGQGPQFIFQYYREEENGRGNFPPRFSGLQFPNYSSELNVNALELDDSALYLCASSQGARTEAFFGQGTRLTVV.

In its sample, this clonotype was seen many times. The chain recombines TRBV29-1 with TRBJ1-1, with a tentative D call TRBD1 (5 bases). Germline V gene data show CDR1 as SQVTM and CDR2 as ANQGSEA. This CDR3 spans 13 amino acids. With 6 bases removed from V and 4 bases from J, the gap between germline ends came to 15 bases. Here the CDR3 reads CSVELQAGTEAFF. In nucleotides, the CDR3 is TGCAGCGTCGAACTACAGGCGGGCACTGAAGCTTTCTTT.

The rearrangement uses TRBV7-2 and TRBJ1-5; D is undetermined. The length of the CDR3 is 14 residues. V was shortened by 7 bases and J by 3 bases, with 13 bases between the two germline ends. Germline CDR1 is SGHTA and CDR2 is FQGNSA. The chain's CDR3 is CASTSLGVNQPQHF. Here the CDR3 DNA reads TGTGCCAGCACCTCTCTGGGAGTCAATCAGCCCCAGCATTTT. Full variable domain (missing parts from reference TRBV7-2 and TRBJ1-5): GAGVSQSPSNKVTEKGKDVELRCDPISGHTALYWYRQSLGQGLEFLIYFQGNSAPDKSGLPSDRFSAERTGGSVSTLTIQRTQQEDSAVYLCASTSLGVNQPQHFGDGTRLSIL.

At least ten counts were recorded for this clonotype. CDR3: CASSPTNYGYTF. The DNA of the CDR3 is TGTGCCAGCAGCCCTACTAACTATGGCTACACCTTC. The gene calls are TRBV6-5 and TRBJ1-2; D call uncertain. Germline V CDR1 and CDR2: MNHEY, SVGAGI. The CDR3 has 12 residues. The germline V and J ends were trimmed by 6 bases and 0 bases, with 5 bases remaining between them.

This clonotype was counted only a few times. The chain uses TRBV11-1 and TRBJ2-1; D uncertain. The CDR3 is 15 residues long. Germline V gene sequence: CDR1 SGHAT, CDR2 FQDESV (reference sequence). The germline V and J ends were trimmed by 4 bases and 5 bases, with 15 bases remaining between them. The CDR3 DNA sequence: TGTGCCAGCAGCTCACCTCCTTGGCTGGACAATGAGCAGTTCTTC. Translated, it gives CASSSPPWLDNEQFF.

This clonotype was seen many times. The rearrangement joins TRBV29-1 to TRBJ1-2; possibly TRBD1 for D (6 bases). The V end was cut by 3 bases, the J end by 4 bases, with 15 bases between. The germline V gene encodes CDR1 SQVTM and CDR2 ANQGSEA. There are 14 residues in the CDR3. The CDR3 DNA reads TGCAGCGTTGATATATGGGGGCAGGGCTATGGCTACACCTTC. Translated: CSVDIWGQGYGYTF.

This clonotype has only a few counts. The CDR3 region has the DNA TGTGCCAGCAGCCCCCCGGGAGTCCCCTCCTACAATGAGCAGTTCTTC. Protein: CASSPPGVPSYNEQFF. This chain uses TRBV7-2 with TRBJ2-1; D possibly corresponds to TRBD2 (6 bases). Trimming stripped 5 bases from V and 0 bases from J, with 14 bases between. From germline, CDR1 is SGHTA and CDR2 FQGNSA. The CDR3 is 16 residues long.

This clonotype was picked up a small number of times. V gene TRBV6-5 combines with J gene TRBJ2-7; TRBD2 might be the D (6 bases). The germline gives CDR1 MNHEY, CDR2 SVGAGI. The CDR3 covers 16 residues. Trimming took off 2 bases at V and 4 bases at J, with 18 bases between the two ends. This CDR3 reads CASSYTIPGLGYEQYF. The DNA of the CDR3 is TGTGCCAGCAGTTACACAATACCGGGACTGGGGTACGAGCAGTACTTC.

This rearrangement joins TRBV20-1 to TRBJ2-3, with 8 bases identical to TRBD2. The CDR3 consists of 14 residues. V was clipped by 4 bases and J by 0 bases; unmatched bases: 3. CDR1 is DFQATT, CDR2 SNEGSKA, per germline (reference sequence). CDR3 sequence (DNA): TGCAGTGCTATTTTAGCGGGAAGCACAGATACGCAGTATTTT. Amino acid sequence: CSAILAGSTDTQYF.